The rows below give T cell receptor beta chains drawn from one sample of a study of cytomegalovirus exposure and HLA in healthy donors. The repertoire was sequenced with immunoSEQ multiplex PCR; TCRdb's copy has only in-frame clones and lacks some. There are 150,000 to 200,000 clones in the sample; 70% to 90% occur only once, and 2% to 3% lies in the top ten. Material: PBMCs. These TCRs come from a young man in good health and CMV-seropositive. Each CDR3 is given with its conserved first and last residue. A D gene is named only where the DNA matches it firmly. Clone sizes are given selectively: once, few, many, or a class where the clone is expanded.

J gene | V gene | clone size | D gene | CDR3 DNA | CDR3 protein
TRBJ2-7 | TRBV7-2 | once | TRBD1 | TGTGCCAGCAGCAACCACAGGGGCGAGCAGTACTTC | CASSNHRGEQYF
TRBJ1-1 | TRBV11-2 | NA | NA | TGTGCCAGCCGGCTATGGGGGGGGGCGCAGAAAATGAACACTGAAGCTTTCTTT | CASRLWGGAQKMNTEAFF
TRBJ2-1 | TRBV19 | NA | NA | TGTGCCAGTAGTGTAAGGGACACCGCATATTACAATGAGCAGTTCTTC | CASSVRDTAYYNEQFF
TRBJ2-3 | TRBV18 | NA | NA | TGTGCCAGCTCACCAAACGTAGGGGGTAAAACAGATACGCAGTATTTT | CASSPNVGGKTDTQYF
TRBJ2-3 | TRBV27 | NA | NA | TGTGCCAGCAGTTGGACCGGGACTCCTGTCACAGATACGCAGTATTTT | CASSWTGTPVTDTQYF
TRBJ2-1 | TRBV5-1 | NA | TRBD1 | TGCGCCAGCAGCTTGACGGGACAGGGGGACAATGAGCAGTTCTTC | CASSLTGQGDNEQFF
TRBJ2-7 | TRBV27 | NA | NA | TGTGCCAGCAGTTTGACAGCTGCCTCCTACGAGCAGTACTTC | CASSLTAASYEQYF
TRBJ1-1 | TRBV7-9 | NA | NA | TGTGCCAGCAGCCCCGAGGAGTTGAACACTGAAGCTTTCTTT | CASSPEELNTEAFF
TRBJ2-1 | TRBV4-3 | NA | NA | TGCGCCAGCAGCCAAGAGCGGAATGAGCAGTTCTTC | CASSQERNEQFF
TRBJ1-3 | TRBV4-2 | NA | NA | TGTGCCAGCAGCCAAGTTCCGACTTCTGGAAACACCATATATTTT | CASSQVPTSGNTIYF
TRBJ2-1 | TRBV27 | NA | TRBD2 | TGTGCGGTGGCTAAAGTCCTAGCGGGAGTCTTTGGGCAGTTCTTC | CAVAKVLAGVFGQFF
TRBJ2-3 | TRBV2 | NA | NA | TGTGCCAGCACTTCAGGGAGGGATACGCAGTATTTT | CASTSGRDTQYF
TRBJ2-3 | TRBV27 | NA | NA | TGTGCCAGCAGCCAGGGGCGTGAGACAGATACGCAGTATTTT | CASSQGRETDTQYF
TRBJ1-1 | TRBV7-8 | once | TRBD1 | TGTGCCAGCAGCTCGGTCCCGGGACAGGGTACTGAAGCTTTCTTT | CASSSVPGQGTEAFF
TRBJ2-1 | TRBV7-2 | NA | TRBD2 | TGTGCCAGCAGCTCCGGACTAGCGGGGGCCAATGAGCAGTTCTTC | CASSSGLAGANEQFF
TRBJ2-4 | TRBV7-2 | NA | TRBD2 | TGTGCCAGCAGCTTAAGGGAGGGAGATGGCAAGTACTTC | CASSLREGDGKYF
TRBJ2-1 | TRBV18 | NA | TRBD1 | TGTGCCAGCTCACCCGACAGGGGCACTATATATGAGCAGTTCTTC | CASSPDRGTIYEQFF
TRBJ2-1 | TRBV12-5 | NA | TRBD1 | TGTGCTAGTGGTTTACAGGGGAGCTCCTACAATGAGCAGTTCTTC | CASGLQGSSYNEQFF
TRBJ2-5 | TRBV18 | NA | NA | TGTGCCAGCTCACGCGACAGGACGGAGACCCAGTACTTC | CASSRDRTETQYF
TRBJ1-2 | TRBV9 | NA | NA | TGTGCCAGCAGCGTAGGGGGGGGAGCTAACTATGGCTACACCTTC | CASSVGGGANYGYTF
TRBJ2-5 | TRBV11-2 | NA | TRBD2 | TGTGCCAGCAGCCGCACTAGCGGGAACTTTCAAGAGACCCAGTACTTC | CASSRTSGNFQETQYF
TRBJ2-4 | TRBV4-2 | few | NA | TGTGCCAGCAGCCAAGCTCAAGGCGGGATTGGGAACATTCAGTACTTC | CASSQAQGGIGNIQYF
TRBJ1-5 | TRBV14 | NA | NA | TGTGCCAGCAGCTCGGGGGTTTATCAGCCCCAGCATTTT | CASSSGVYQPQHF
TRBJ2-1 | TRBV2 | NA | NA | TGTGCCAGCAGTGAATCTAGCGCCTACAATGAGCAGTTCTTC | CASSESSAYNEQFF
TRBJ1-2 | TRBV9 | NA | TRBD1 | TGTGCCAGCAGCCTCCAGGACAGGGCGGGTGGCTACACCTTC | CASSLQDRAGGYTF
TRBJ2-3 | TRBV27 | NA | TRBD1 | TGTGCCAGCAGTATCCTTCAGAGTAAGGGGGCGGTGGATACGCAGTATTTT | CASSILQSKGAVDTQYF
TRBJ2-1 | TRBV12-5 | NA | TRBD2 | TGTGCTAGCGGGGGACTAGTGCTGGGTGAGCAGTTCTTC | CASGGLVLGEQFF
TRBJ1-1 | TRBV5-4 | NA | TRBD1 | TGTGCCAGCAGCCGAGACAGGGGCGAAACTGAAGCTTTCTTT | CASSRDRGETEAFF
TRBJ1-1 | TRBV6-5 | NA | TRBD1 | TGTGCCACCAACAAGGACAGGGGTAGGAACACTGAAGCTTTCTTT | CATNKDRGRNTEAFF
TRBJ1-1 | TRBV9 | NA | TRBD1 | TGTGCCAGCAGCGTAGTACCAGGGGGCCCCACTGAAGCTTTCTTT | CASSVVPGGPTEAFF